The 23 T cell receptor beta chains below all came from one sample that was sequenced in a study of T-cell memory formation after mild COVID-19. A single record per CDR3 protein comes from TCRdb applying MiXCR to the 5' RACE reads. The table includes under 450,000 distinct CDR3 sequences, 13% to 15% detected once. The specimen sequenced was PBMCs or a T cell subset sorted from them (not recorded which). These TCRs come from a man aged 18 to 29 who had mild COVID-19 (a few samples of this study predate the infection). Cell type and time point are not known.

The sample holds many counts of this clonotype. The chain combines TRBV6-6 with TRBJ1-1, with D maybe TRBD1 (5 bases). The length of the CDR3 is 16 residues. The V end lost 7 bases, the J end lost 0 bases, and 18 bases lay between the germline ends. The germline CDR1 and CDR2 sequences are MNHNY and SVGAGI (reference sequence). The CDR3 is CASKDRTQLMNTEAFF. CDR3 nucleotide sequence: TGTGCCAGCAAAGATAGGACACAGCTCATGAACACTGAAGCTTTCTTT.

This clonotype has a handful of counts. The CDR3 spells CATSDEGWQPQHF. The CDR3 DNA reads as TGTGCCACCAGTGACGAGGGTTGGCAGCCCCAGCATTTT. The J gene is TRBJ1-5, the V gene TRBV24-1, with unresolved D. The CDR3 spans 13 residues. V shed 4 bases and J shed 7 bases, with 10 bases lying between them. CDR1 is KGHDR and CDR2 is SFDVKD in the germline V gene.

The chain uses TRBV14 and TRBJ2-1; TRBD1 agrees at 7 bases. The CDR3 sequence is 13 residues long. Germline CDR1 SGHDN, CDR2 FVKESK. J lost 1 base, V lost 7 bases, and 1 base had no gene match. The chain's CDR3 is CASNRGSYNEQFF. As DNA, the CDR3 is TGTGCCAGCAACAGGGGATCCTACAATGAGCAGTTCTTC.

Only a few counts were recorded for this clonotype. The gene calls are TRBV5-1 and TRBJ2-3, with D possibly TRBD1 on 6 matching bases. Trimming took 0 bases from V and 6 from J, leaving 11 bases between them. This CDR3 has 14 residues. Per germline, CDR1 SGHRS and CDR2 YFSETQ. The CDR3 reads CASSLGRGMDTQYF. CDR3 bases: TGCGCCAGCAGCTTGGGCAGGGGAATGGATACGCAGTATTTT.

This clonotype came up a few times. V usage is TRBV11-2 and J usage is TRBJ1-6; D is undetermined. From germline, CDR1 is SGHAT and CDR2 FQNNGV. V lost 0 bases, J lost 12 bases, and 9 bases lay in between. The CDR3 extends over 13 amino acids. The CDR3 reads CASSLDRTQPLHF. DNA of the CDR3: TGTGCCAGCAGCTTAGATCGGACCCAACCCCTCCACTTT. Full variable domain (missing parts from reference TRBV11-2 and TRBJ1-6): EAGVAQSPRYKIIEKRQSVAFWCNPISGHATLYWYQQILGQGPKLLIQFQNNGVVDDSQLPKDRFSAERLKGVDSTLKIQPAKLEDSAVYLCASSLDRTQPLHFGNGTRLTVT.

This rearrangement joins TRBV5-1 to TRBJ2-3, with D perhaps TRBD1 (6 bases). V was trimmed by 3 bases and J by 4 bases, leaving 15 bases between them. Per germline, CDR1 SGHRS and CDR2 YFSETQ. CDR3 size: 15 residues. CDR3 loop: CASSYRTERSDTQYF. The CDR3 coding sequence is TGCGCCAGCAGCTACCGGACAGAGAGGTCAGATACGCAGTATTTT.

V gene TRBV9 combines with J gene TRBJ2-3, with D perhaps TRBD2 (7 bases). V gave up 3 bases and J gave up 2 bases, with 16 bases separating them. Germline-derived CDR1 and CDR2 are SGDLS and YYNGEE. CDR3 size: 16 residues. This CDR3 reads CASSERGGSTTDTQYF. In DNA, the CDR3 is TGTGCCAGCAGCGAGAGGGGGGGATCTACCACAGATACGCAGTATTTT.

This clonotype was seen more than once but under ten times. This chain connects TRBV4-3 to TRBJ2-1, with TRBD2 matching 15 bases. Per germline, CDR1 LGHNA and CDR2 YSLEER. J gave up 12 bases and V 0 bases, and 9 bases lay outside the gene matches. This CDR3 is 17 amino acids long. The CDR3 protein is CASSQESPGTSGGLQFF. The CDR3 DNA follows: TGCGCCAGCAGCCAAGAATCTCCTGGGACTAGCGGGGGGCTGCAGTTCTTC.

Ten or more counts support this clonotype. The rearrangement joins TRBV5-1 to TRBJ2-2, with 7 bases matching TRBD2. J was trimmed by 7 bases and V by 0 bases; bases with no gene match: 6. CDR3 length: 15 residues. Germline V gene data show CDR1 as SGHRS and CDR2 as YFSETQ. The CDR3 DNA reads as TGCGCCAGCAGCTTGGCCAGCGGGGAGGTCGGGGAGCTGTTTTTT. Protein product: CASSLASGEVGELFF.

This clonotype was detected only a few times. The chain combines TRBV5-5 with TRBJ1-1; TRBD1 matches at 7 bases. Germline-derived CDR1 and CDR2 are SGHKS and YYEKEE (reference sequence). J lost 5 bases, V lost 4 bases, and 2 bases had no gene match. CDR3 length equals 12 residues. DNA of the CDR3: TGTGCCAGCAGCAGGGGACAGACTGAAGCTTTCTTT. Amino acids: CASSRGQTEAFF.

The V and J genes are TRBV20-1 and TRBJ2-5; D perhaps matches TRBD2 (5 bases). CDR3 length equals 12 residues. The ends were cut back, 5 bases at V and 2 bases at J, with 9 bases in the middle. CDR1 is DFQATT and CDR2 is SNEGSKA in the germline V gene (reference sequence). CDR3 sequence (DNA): TGCAGTGCTGACCAGCGGCAAGAGACCCAGTACTTC. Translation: CSADQRQETQYF.

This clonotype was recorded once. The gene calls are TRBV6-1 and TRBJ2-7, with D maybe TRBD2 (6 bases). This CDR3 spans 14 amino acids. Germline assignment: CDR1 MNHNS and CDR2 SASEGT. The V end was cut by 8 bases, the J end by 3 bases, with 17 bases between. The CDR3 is CASRRSSDHYEQYF. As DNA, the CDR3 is TGTGCCAGCCGTCGTTCTAGCGACCACTACGAGCAGTACTTC.

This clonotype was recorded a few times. The CDR3 DNA reads as TGTGCCAGCAGCTTAGGGTCAGGGCGGAACGAGCAGTACTTC. It codes for CASSLGSGRNEQYF. The chain uses TRBV7-9 and TRBJ2-7; weak D call: TRBD1 (5 bases). The CDR3 runs 14 residues. Germline V gene sequence: CDR1 SEHNR, CDR2 FQNEAQ (reference sequence). Trimming took off 1 base at V and 5 bases at J, with 12 bases between the two ends.

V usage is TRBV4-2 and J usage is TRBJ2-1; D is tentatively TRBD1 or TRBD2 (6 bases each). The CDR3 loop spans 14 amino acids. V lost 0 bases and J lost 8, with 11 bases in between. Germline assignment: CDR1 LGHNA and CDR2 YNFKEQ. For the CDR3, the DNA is TGTGCCAGCAGCCAAGATCTAGGGGGGTATGAGCAGTTCTTC. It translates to CASSQDLGGYEQFF.

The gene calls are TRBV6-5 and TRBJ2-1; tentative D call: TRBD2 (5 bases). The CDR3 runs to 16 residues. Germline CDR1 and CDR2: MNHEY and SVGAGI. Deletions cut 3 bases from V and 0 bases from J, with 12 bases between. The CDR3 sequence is CASSYLAGSSYNEQFF. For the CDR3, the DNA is TGTGCCAGCAGTTATCTAGCTGGGAGCTCCTACAATGAGCAGTTCTTC.

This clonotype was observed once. This CDR3 reads CATSRGGTSNYGYTF. In DNA, the CDR3 is TGTGCCACCAGCAGAGGGGGGACGAGTAACTATGGCTACACCTTC. The chain links TRBV15 to TRBJ1-2, with D maybe TRBD1 (5 bases). The CDR3 totals 15 residues. V was cut by 1 base and J by 1 base, with 10 bases left in between. Germline V CDR1 and CDR2: LNHNV, YYDKDF (reference sequence).

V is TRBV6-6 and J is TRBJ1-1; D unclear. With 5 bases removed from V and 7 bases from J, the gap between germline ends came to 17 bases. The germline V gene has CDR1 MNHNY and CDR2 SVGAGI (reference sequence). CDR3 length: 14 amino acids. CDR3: CASSISRRRSEAFF. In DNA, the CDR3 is TGTGCCAGCAGTATCTCAAGGAGGCGGAGTGAAGCTTTCTTT.

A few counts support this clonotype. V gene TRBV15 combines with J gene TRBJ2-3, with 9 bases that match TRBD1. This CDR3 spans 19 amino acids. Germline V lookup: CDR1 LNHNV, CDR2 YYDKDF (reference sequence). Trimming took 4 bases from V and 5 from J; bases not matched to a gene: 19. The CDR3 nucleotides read TGTGCCACCAGCATCTCCCGGACTGACGGACAGGGGCTGATAGATACGCAGTATTTT. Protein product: CATSISRTDGQGLIDTQYF.

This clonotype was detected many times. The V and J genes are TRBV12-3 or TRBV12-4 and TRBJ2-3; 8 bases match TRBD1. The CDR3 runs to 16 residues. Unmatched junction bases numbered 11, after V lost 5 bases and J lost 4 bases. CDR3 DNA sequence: TGTGCCAGCAGTCCCCGACAGGGGTTGGGCCCAGATACGCAGTATTTT. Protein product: CASSPRQGLGPDTQYF.

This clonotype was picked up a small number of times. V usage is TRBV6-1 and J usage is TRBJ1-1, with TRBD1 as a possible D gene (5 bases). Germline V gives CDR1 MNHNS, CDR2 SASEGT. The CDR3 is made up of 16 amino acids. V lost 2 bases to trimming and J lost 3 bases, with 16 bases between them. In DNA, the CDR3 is TGTGCCAGCAGTGAATATCCGGGACCGTATTACACTGAAGCTTTCTTT. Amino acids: CASSEYPGPYYTEAFF.

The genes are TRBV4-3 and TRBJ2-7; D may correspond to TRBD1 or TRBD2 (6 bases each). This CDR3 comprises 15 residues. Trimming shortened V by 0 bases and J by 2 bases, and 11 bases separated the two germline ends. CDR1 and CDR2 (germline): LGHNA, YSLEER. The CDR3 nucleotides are TGCGCCAGCAGCCAAGATAGGGGGGTTCCCTACGAGCAGTACTTC. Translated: CASSQDRGVPYEQYF.

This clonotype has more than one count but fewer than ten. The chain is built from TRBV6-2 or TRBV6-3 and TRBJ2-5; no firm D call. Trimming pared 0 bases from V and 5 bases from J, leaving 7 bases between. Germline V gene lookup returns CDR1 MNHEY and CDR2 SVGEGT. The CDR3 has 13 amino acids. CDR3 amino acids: CASSYSLGETQYF. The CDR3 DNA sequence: TGTGCCAGCAGTTACTCGTTGGGCGAGACCCAGTACTTC.

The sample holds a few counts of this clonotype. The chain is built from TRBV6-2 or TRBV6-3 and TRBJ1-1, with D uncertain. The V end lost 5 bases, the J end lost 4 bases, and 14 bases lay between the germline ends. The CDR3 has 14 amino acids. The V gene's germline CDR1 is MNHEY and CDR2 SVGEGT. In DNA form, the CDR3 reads TGTGCCAGCAGTAATACCCTCCAGGTCACTGAAGCTTTCTTT. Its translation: CASSNTLQVTEAFF.